This TCR beta chain was identified during a study of OX40 agonist ivuxolimab in advanced cancers. Study background: Cohort: roughly 80% men, mean age approximately 66, aged roughly 20 to 79. Study-wide results and caveats: In the expanded peripheral T cells, antigen specificity was never determined.

This CDR3 has 13 amino acids. The germline V and J ends were trimmed by 5 bases and 1 base, with 9 bases remaining between them. Germline loops: CDR1 LNHNV, CDR2 YYDKDF (reference sequence). Sequencing was performed with immunoSEQ multiplex PCR; in TCRdb, only in-frame clones are kept and a portion is missing. Of about 45,000 clones detected, roughly 84% appear once; the ten largest clones hold 15%. Details on this clone: Its antigen is unknown.

Sequencing used CD4+ or CD8+ T cells sorted from blood, obtained in a trial of the OX40 agonist ivuxolimab. The clonotype originates from an adult with an advanced solid tumor such as melanoma, head and neck, liver or kidney cancer. The chain has TRBV15 and TRBJ2-7; D not certain. The CDR3 spells CATSPRASYEQYF. CDR3 bases: TGTGCCACCAGCCCTCGGGCGTCCTACGAGCAGTACTTC.